The present T cell receptor (beta chain) was sequenced within a study of blood T cell repertoires in COVID-19 (dated by TCRdb to the early 2020s). Regarding the study in general: Samples from collaborators originated in the United States, Italy and Spain and spanned both the acute and convalescent phases of COVID-19. Where HLA class I and class II types were available, the types were taken from metadata supplied by the sample provider, not from assay-based typing. Deeply sampled blood TCRbeta repertoires from subjects exposed to, actively infected with, or recovered from COVID-19 were included in the dataset. The samples were drawn from two sources: the first 160 participants of the ongoing ImmuneRACE study, and 1,000 to 1,500 subjects contributed by 6 global collaborators. A de-identified subject ID, COVID-19 status, age in years and sex were almost always included in the sample metadata. A freely available public database, intended as a resource for researchers studying the immune response to SARS-CoV-2, is where the repertoires were released. The prospective study material was composed of cDNA or gDNA derived from T cells, B-cell-depleted T cells, or PBMCs. Results the study describes overall, beyond this receptor: The quantity of clinical and demographic metadata differed by source and by participant and was supplied without curation.

One collaborating source in Seattle enrolled patients while the patients were actively infected and followed the patients over time throughout the course of disease. The collaborating institutions used their own protocols to collect whole blood in K2EDTA tubes. For TCRbeta analysis, collaborator samples were shipped as frozen whole blood, as isolated PBMCs, or as DNA extracted from either sample type. TCRbeta CDR3 regions were amplified from genomic DNA using the immunoSEQ Assay, a bias-controlled multiplex PCR. The original methods were these. The number of nucleated cells in each sample was estimated by amplification of reference gene primers within the assay. Sequence reads were collapsed and filtered to measure the absolute abundance of every unique TCRbeta CDR3 rearrangement. Productive Simpson clonality was computed per sample as the square root of Simpson's diversity index over productive rearrangements. The table comes from immuneACCESS by way of TCRdb, which keeps in-frame sequences with V and J called. Part of the clones is missing from these tables; in studies checked, under half for an unresolved V gene and the rest for unknown reasons. V and J calls and clone size are as listed in that table; D and trimming were resolved from the DNA. A total of fewer than 350,000 clones appear in this sample, 85% to 90% of them only once. More than 10% of the sample lies in the top ten.

Note on this clone: What this receptor recognizes is not known. No base quality values were provided; no much bigger clone lies one nucleotide off.

Input material: peripheral blood. The sequence was collected from a woman in her 30s with COVID-19, enrolled during active disease.

The nucleotide sequence reads as follows: TGTGCCACCAGTGAGGCTAGCAGAAACATTCAGTACTTC. This is translated as CATSEASRNIQYF. The V gene is TRBV24-1 and the J gene is TRBJ2-4, and TRBD2 may be the D gene, going by 5 matching bases. Taken from the germline V gene, the CDR1 and CDR2 loops are KGHDR and SFDVKD. The CDR3 runs 13 residues from the cysteine to the phenylalanine. CDR3 DNA is the only sequence kept; it has 39 bases, read in frame from the first base. Deletion took 4 bases off V and 6 bases off J, with a span of 9 bases between the germline ends.